One sample yielded the 26 T cell receptor beta chains listed below, sequenced in a study of cytomegalovirus exposure and HLA in healthy donors. The PCR was carried out with 60 Vbeta primers and 13 Jbeta primers. This table comes from immunoSEQ multiplex PCR, and its TCRdb copy is limited to in-frame clones, with some not included. The sample lists approximately 190,000 clones; 75% to 90% were seen once. Sequences were obtained from PBMCs. The source is a boy between 2 and 10 years old in good health and CMV-seronegative.

CDR3 coding DNA: TGTGCCAGCAGCCAAGACGCTGGGGGGTCCGGGCGGGAGACCCAGTACTTC. Its translation: CASSQDAGGSGRETQYF. This chain links TRBV4-2 with TRBJ2-5; D is perhaps TRBD2 (6 bases). V dropped 0 bases and J dropped 5 bases, with 19 bases sitting between them. The germline gives CDR1 LGHNA, CDR2 YNFKEQ. The CDR3 loop spans 17 amino acids.

The sample holds one count of this clone. The chain links TRBV30 to TRBJ1-5, with a possible D match to TRBD1 (5 bases). CDR3 length: 13 residues. Trimming removed 0 bases at V and 12 bases at J, with 15 bases between. The germline gives CDR1 GTSNPN, CDR2 SVGIG (reference sequence). CDR3 residues: CAWSVQAPADQHF. CDR3 coding DNA: TGTGCCTGGAGTGTACAGGCGCCAGCCGACCAGCATTTT.

V is TRBV15 and J is TRBJ1-2; TRBD1 matches at 9 bases. There are 18 residues in the CDR3. J lost 4 bases, V lost 0 bases, and 12 bases had no gene match. CDR1 and CDR2 from the germline V gene are LNHNV and YYDKDF (reference sequence). CDR3 nucleotide sequence: TGTGCCACCAGCAGAGAATCGGGACAGGGAAGAAGGGGCTATGGCTACACCTTC. Translating it yields CATSRESGQGRRGYGYTF.

The V and J genes are TRBV11-2 and TRBJ2-3, with a weak D call TRBD1 (6 bases). The CDR3 has 14 residues. Trimming removed 5 bases from V and 4 bases from J, with 13 bases in between. Germline CDR1 is SGHAT and CDR2 is FQNNGV. The CDR3 bases are TGTGCCAGCAGCGGGACAACAGGGTCAGATACGCAGTATTTT. The encoded protein is CASSGTTGSDTQYF.

The rearrangement uses TRBV7-8 and TRBJ1-1, with unresolved D. The CDR3 runs to 13 residues. CDR1 is SGHVS, CDR2 FQNEAQ, per germline. Trimming cost V 7 bases and J 8 bases, with 17 bases left between them. In nucleotides, the CDR3 is TGTGCCAGCACCTTTAATCAGGCAGGAGAAGCTTTCTTT. Its translation: CASTFNQAGEAFF.

This chain uses TRBV9 with TRBJ2-1; 7 positions match TRBD1. Per the germline V gene, CDR1 is SGDLS and CDR2 is YYNGEE. The CDR3 consists of 16 residues. Trimming cost V 0 bases and J 5 bases; bases outside gene matches: 8. The CDR3 DNA reads as TGTGCCAGCAGCGTAGCTGCCCGACAGGGCCACAATGAGCAGTTCTTC. Protein product: CASSVAARQGHNEQFF.

The chain joins TRBV6-5 to TRBJ1-6; the D gene is possibly TRBD1 (6 bases). The CDR3 runs 15 residues. Trimming left V 0 bases short and J 10 bases short, with 13 bases between. Germline V gene data show CDR1 as MNHEY and CDR2 as SVGAGI. CDR3 in DNA: TGTGCCAGCAGTTACTCGGGGGGGCTCGACTCACCCCTCCACTTT. Translated, it gives CASSYSGGLDSPLHF.

This clone showed up just once. The rearrangement links TRBV12-5 to TRBJ2-1, with 13 nucleotides matching TRBD2. CDR1 and CDR2 (germline): LGHNT, FRNRAP. This CDR3 is 16 amino acids long. With V trimmed by 7 bases and J by 9 bases, 12 bases remained unmatched. This CDR3 reads CASAVVGLAGYGEQFF. The CDR3 DNA follows: TGTGCTAGTGCCGTTGTGGGACTAGCGGGATACGGTGAGCAGTTCTTC.

The table lists this clone with a few counts. This chain links TRBV19 with TRBJ1-1; TRBD1 is a possible D gene (5 bases). This CDR3 spans 12 amino acids. The V gene's germline CDR1 is LNHDA and CDR2 SQIVND (reference sequence). Trimming took off 5 bases at V and 7 bases at J, with 11 bases between the two ends. The CDR3 DNA follows: TGTGCCAGTAGTGTTACAGGAGTTGAAGCTTTCTTT. It codes for CASSVTGVEAFF. Looking up the rest from reference TRBV19 and TRBJ1-1 gives the full variable domain: DGGITQSPKYLFRKEGQNVTLSCEQNLNHDAMYWYRQDPGQGLRLIYYSQIVNDFQKGDIAEGYSVSREKKESFPLTVTSAQKNPTAFYLCASSVTGVEAFFGQGTRLTVV.

The chain has TRBV14 and TRBJ1-1; 10 positions match TRBD1. The CDR3 length is 15 residues. V lost 7 bases, J lost 3 bases, and 8 bases stayed unmatched. Germline loops: CDR1 SGHDN, CDR2 FVKESK. CDR3 loop: CASNRQGARDTEAFF. CDR3 in DNA: TGTGCCAGCAACCGACAGGGGGCGAGGGACACTGAAGCTTTCTTT.

This clone was detected only once. This chain connects TRBV29-1 to TRBJ1-2; D is perhaps TRBD1 (6 bases). Germline assignment: CDR1 SQVTM and CDR2 ANQGSEA. V was trimmed by 1 base and J by 8 bases, leaving 8 bases between them. The CDR3 runs 11 residues. The CDR3 DNA follows: TGCAGCGTTGAAGGAAGGGGGGGCTACACCTTC. Protein sequence: CSVEGRGGYTF.

This chain connects TRBV29-1 to TRBJ2-7; 13 positions match TRBD2. V gave up 3 bases and J gave up 5 bases; unmatched junction bases: 7. This CDR3 is built from 15 residues. Germline V gene lookup returns CDR1 SQVTM and CDR2 ANQGSEA. The CDR3 nucleotides read TGCAGCGTTGAGTACGGGACTAGCGGGACACACGAGCAGTACTTC. Protein: CSVEYGTSGTHEQYF.

The chain combines TRBV5-4 with TRBJ1-1, with TRBD1 matching over 7 bases. Germline V CDR1 and CDR2: SGHNT, YYREEE (reference sequence). The CDR3 extends over 12 amino acids. V shed 9 bases and J 12 bases; nucleotides not matched to a gene: 14. The CDR3 sequence is CATEEPTGESFF. CDR3 coding DNA: TGTGCCACCGAGGAGCCAACAGGGGAGTCTTTCTTT.

This chain links TRBV5-1 with TRBJ2-7; possible D gene TRBD2, 6 bases. Germline CDR1 is SGHRS and CDR2 is YFSETQ. The CDR3 totals 14 residues. V was clipped by 2 bases and J by 12 bases, with 21 bases between them. The CDR3 loop is CASSLTAGGESLYF. CDR3 bases: TGCGCCAGCAGCTTAACCGCGGGCGGGGAATCTTTGTACTTC.

The V gene is TRBV7-7, the J gene TRBJ2-7, with D perhaps matching TRBD2 (5 bases). This CDR3 has 13 amino acids. With 3 bases removed from V and 6 bases from J, the gap between germline ends came to 12 bases. From germline, CDR1 is SSHAT and CDR2 FNYEAQ (reference sequence). The CDR3 protein is CASSFDREAEQYF. The CDR3 DNA reads as TGTGCCAGCAGCTTTGACCGGGAAGCCGAGCAGTACTTC.

The chain has TRBV10-3 and TRBJ2-5; 9 positions match TRBD1. The J call may be faulty, since TRBJ2-7 better matches the DNA end. Germline CDR1 and CDR2: ENHRY and SYGVKD. This CDR3 is 16 amino acids long. The CDR3 DNA reads TGTGCCATCAGGCAGAAAGTCGGACAGGGGAGTCTCGAGCAGTACTTC. Its translation: CAIRQKVGQGSLEQYF.

The rearrangement links TRBV19 to TRBJ2-7; perhaps TRBD2 as D (6 bases). V lost 0 bases and J lost 2, with 8 bases in between. This CDR3 has 14 residues. The germline V gene encodes CDR1 LNHDA and CDR2 SQIVND (reference sequence). DNA of the CDR3: TGTGCCAGTAGTATAGATCCTAGCGCCTACGAGCAGTACTTC. Translation gives CASSIDPSAYEQYF.

This chain links TRBV7-9 with TRBJ2-1, with 7 bases that match TRBD2. Germline CDR1 is SEHNR and CDR2 is FQNEAQ (reference sequence). This CDR3 spans 18 amino acids. V lost 8 bases, J lost 0 bases, and 16 bases stayed unmatched. CDR3 nucleotide sequence: TGTGCCAGCGGGACGACTTTAGCGGGCACCAGCTCCTACAATGAGCAGTTCTTC. Translation gives CASGTTLAGTSSYNEQFF.

This rearrangement joins TRBV6-1 to TRBJ2-1, with 7 nucleotides matching TRBD1. Germline lookup yields CDR1 MNHNS and CDR2 SASEGT. Germline trimming cut 0 bases from V and 4 bases from J; bases unmatched to any gene: 12. This CDR3 contains 18 residues. CDR3 in amino acids: CASSEAKETGNPYNEQFF. CDR3 DNA sequence: TGTGCCAGCAGTGAAGCGAAGGAGACAGGGAACCCATACAATGAGCAGTTCTTC.

V usage is TRBV11-2 and J usage is TRBJ2-7; D remains unclear. V gave up 5 bases and J gave up 2 bases, with 10 bases separating them. The germline CDR1 and CDR2 sequences are SGHAT and FQNNGV. This CDR3 region has 13 residues. The CDR3 loop is CASSTNTAYEQYF. The CDR3 nucleotides read TGTGCCAGCAGCACCAACACAGCCTACGAGCAGTACTTC.

V is TRBV19 and J is TRBJ1-6, with 7 nucleotides matching TRBD1. The CDR3 totals 18 residues. CDR1 and CDR2 (germline): LNHDA, SQIVND (reference sequence). The V gene end was trimmed by 0 bases and the J gene end by 7 bases; junction bases not matched to a gene: 12. The CDR3 coding sequence is TGTGCCAGTAGTATAGATGTGGGGACAGTGCGAGGCAATTCACCCCTCCACTTT. It specifies CASSIDVGTVRGNSPLHF.

The CDR3 here is CASSTPTTGSNEQFF. The DNA for the CDR3 is TGTGCCAGCAGCACCCCGACGACAGGGTCCAATGAGCAGTTCTTC. The rearrangement joins TRBV28 to TRBJ2-1; 7 positions match TRBD1. CDR3 length: 15 residues. J gave up 6 bases and V 6 bases, and 11 bases lay outside the gene matches. Per germline, CDR1 MDHEN and CDR2 SYDVKM.

This chain connects TRBV7-2 to TRBJ1-2; possible D gene TRBD1, 6 bases. The germline V gene encodes CDR1 SGHTA and CDR2 FQGNSA. The CDR3 length is 17 residues. The V gene lost 1 base and the J gene lost 8 bases, with 23 bases spanning the gap. The CDR3 sequence: CASSLDGRNRVGYGYTF. CDR3 coding DNA: TGTGCCAGCAGCTTAGATGGTCGGAACAGGGTGGGGTACGGCTACACCTTC.

The V gene is TRBV14, the J gene TRBJ2-5, with 8 bases that match TRBD1. Germline CDR1 SGHDN, CDR2 FVKESK. This CDR3 comprises 15 residues. Trimming cost V 4 bases and J 5 bases; bases outside gene matches: 9. CDR3 residues: CASSRAWDRRETQYF. The CDR3 DNA reads TGTGCCAGCAGCCGAGCCTGGGACAGGAGGGAGACCCAGTACTTC.

Only one count was recorded for this clone. This chain links TRBV7-2 with TRBJ2-5, with TRBD2 as a possible D gene (6 bases). Germline V gene sequence: CDR1 SGHTA, CDR2 FQGNSA. V lost 1 base to trimming and J lost 4 bases, with 22 bases between them. The length of the CDR3 is 18 residues. CDR3 region: CASSLVTGLGGGPETQYF. The CDR3 region has the DNA TGTGCCAGCAGCTTAGTCACGGGCCTCGGGGGTGGGCCAGAGACCCAGTACTTC. Full variable domain (outside the CDR3, taken from reference TRBV7-2 and TRBJ2-5): GAGVSQSPSNKVTEKGKDVELRCDPISGHTALYWYRQSLGQGLEFLIYFQGNSAPDKSGLPSDRFSAERTGGSVSTLTIQRTQQEDSAVYLCASSLVTGLGGGPETQYFGPGTRLLVL.

This clone occurred once. The rearrangement uses TRBV18 and TRBJ2-3; 10 bases match TRBD2. Germline CDR1 KGHSH, CDR2 LQKENI. Trimming removed 6 bases from V and 0 bases from J; junction bases left unmatched: 6. The length of the CDR3 is 16 residues. The CDR3 region has the DNA TGTGCCAGCTCCCACGGACTAGCGGAAAGCACAGATACGCAGTATTTT. Its protein product is CASSHGLAESTDTQYF.